Listed below are T cell receptor beta chains from one sample, sequenced in a study of circulating CD8 cells and anti-PD-1 response in melanoma. Each CDR3 protein gets one entry after TCRdb re-called the reads with MiXCR. The sample shows about 1,100 distinct CDR3 sequences, 9.8% of them seen only once. Sequencing was performed on CD8+ T cells from PBMCs, taken at baseline or after one month of anti-PD-1 therapy (not recorded which). These receptors originate from a human donor with melanoma. Each CDR3 is given with its conserved first and last residue. D genes are given only for firm matches. Part of the rows lack a size; the others show once, few, many or a class for expanded clones.

clone_size: large
d_call: .
j_call: TRBJ2-1
v_call: TRBV19
cdr3_aa: CASSIVTGPYNEQFF
cdr3_nt: TGTGCCAGTAGTATAGTTACAGGTCCATACAATGAGCAGTTCTTC

clone_size: medium-sized
d_call: .
j_call: TRBJ2-5
v_call: TRBV12-3/TRBV12-4
cdr3_aa: CASRTVGEETQYF
cdr3_nt: TGTGCCAGCCGGACTGTGGGTGAGGAGACCCAGTACTTC

clone_size: medium-sized
d_call: .
j_call: TRBJ1-1
v_call: TRBV19
cdr3_aa: CASSIEGFNTEAFF
cdr3_nt: TGTGCCAGTAGTATAGAGGGATTTAACACTGAAGCTTTCTTT

clone_size: medium-sized
d_call: TRBD1
j_call: TRBJ2-7
v_call: TRBV5-8
cdr3_aa: CASSPWTGVVGEQYF
cdr3_nt: TGTGCCAGCAGCCCATGGACAGGGGTTGTGGGGGAGCAGTACTTC

clone_size: medium-sized
d_call: .
j_call: TRBJ2-7
v_call: TRBV12-3/TRBV12-4
cdr3_aa: CASSLAVREQYF
cdr3_nt: TGTGCCAGCAGTTTGGCGGTTCGGGAGCAGTACTTC

clone_size: medium-sized
d_call: TRBD2
j_call: TRBJ2-3
v_call: TRBV29-1
cdr3_aa: CSESGATSTDTQYF
cdr3_nt: TGCAGCGAAAGCGGGGCCACTAGCACAGATACGCAGTATTTT

clone_size: few
d_call: TRBD1
j_call: TRBJ2-7
v_call: TRBV28
cdr3_aa: CASSRQGAYEQYF
cdr3_nt: TGTGCCAGCAGTAGACAGGGGGCATACGAGCAGTACTTC

clone_size: medium-sized
d_call: .
j_call: TRBJ2-5
v_call: TRBV12-5
cdr3_aa: CASGSEWTQETQYF
cdr3_nt: TGTGCTAGTGGCTCCGAGTGGACCCAAGAGACCCAGTACTTC

clone_size: .
d_call: .
j_call: TRBJ1-1
v_call: TRBV19
cdr3_aa: CAIRQNTEAFF
cdr3_nt: TGTGCCATACGACAGAACACTGAAGCTTTCTTT

clone_size: medium-sized
d_call: .
j_call: TRBJ2-7
v_call: TRBV29-1
cdr3_aa: CSVGTEGGEQYF
cdr3_nt: TGCAGCGTTGGAACAGAGGGGGGCGAGCAGTACTTC

clone_size: medium-sized
d_call: .
j_call: TRBJ1-1
v_call: TRBV7-3
cdr3_aa: CASSFVGGAEAFF
cdr3_nt: TGTGCCAGCAGCTTCGTCGGAGGCGCTGAAGCTTTCTTT

clone_size: medium-sized
d_call: .
j_call: TRBJ2-7
v_call: TRBV19
cdr3_aa: CASSISGLEQYF
cdr3_nt: TGTGCCAGTAGTATCTCAGGGCTCGAGCAGTACTTC

clone_size: medium-sized
d_call: TRBD2
j_call: TRBJ2-1
v_call: TRBV19
cdr3_aa: CASSLAGGYNEQFF
cdr3_nt: TGTGCCAGTAGTTTGGCGGGGGGTTACAATGAGCAGTTCTTC

clone_size: large
d_call: TRBD1
j_call: TRBJ1-2
v_call: TRBV19
cdr3_aa: CATTGGLNYGYTF
cdr3_nt: TGTGCCACGACAGGGGGGCTTAACTATGGCTACACCTTC

clone_size: medium-sized
d_call: TRBD2
j_call: TRBJ2-7
v_call: TRBV4-3
cdr3_aa: CASRRGSGGADEQYF
cdr3_nt: TGCGCCAGCAGACGGGGTAGCGGGGGGGCTGACGAGCAGTACTTC

clone_size: medium-sized
d_call: .
j_call: TRBJ1-2
v_call: TRBV29-1
cdr3_aa: CSVEDLGKFGYTF
cdr3_nt: TGCAGCGTTGAAGATCTGGGGAAGTTTGGCTACACCTTC

clone_size: large
d_call: .
j_call: TRBJ2-1
v_call: TRBV2
cdr3_aa: CASSGERAPILYNEQFF
cdr3_nt: TGTGCCAGCAGTGGGGAAAGAGCCCCTATTCTCTACAATGAGCAGTTCTTC

clone_size: medium-sized
d_call: .
j_call: TRBJ2-3
v_call: TRBV11-2
cdr3_aa: CASSWGSGTDTQYF
cdr3_nt: TGTGCCAGCAGCTGGGGGTCTGGCACAGATACGCAGTATTTT

clone_size: medium-sized
d_call: .
j_call: TRBJ2-1
v_call: TRBV19
cdr3_aa: CASSLGVNEQFF
cdr3_nt: TGTGCCAGTAGCCTAGGGGTTAATGAGCAGTTCTTC

clone_size: medium-sized
d_call: .
j_call: TRBJ2-5
v_call: TRBV5-1
cdr3_aa: CASSLTAGQHQETQYF
cdr3_nt: TGCGCCAGCAGCTTGACGGCGGGCCAACACCAAGAGACCCAGTACTTC

clone_size: few
d_call: .
j_call: TRBJ2-1
v_call: TRBV29-1
cdr3_aa: CSARGGSSYSEQFF
cdr3_nt: TGCAGCGCAAGAGGGGGAAGCTCCTACAGTGAGCAGTTCTTC

clone_size: .
d_call: .
j_call: TRBJ2-7
v_call: TRBV27
cdr3_aa: CASSPSAYEQYF
cdr3_nt: TGTGCCAGCAGTCCCTCGGCTTACGAGCAGTACTTC

clone_size: medium-sized
d_call: .
j_call: TRBJ1-5
v_call: TRBV2
cdr3_aa: CASSEQDSNQPQHF
cdr3_nt: TGTGCCAGCAGTGAACAAGATAGCAATCAGCCCCAGCATTTT

clone_size: medium-sized
d_call: .
j_call: TRBJ2-3
v_call: TRBV19
cdr3_aa: CASTRGKNTDTQYF
cdr3_nt: TGTGCCAGTACCCGGGGGAAGAACACAGATACGCAGTATTTT

clone_size: medium-sized
d_call: .
j_call: TRBJ2-3
v_call: TRBV5-1
cdr3_aa: CASTTLASDTDTQYF
cdr3_nt: TGCGCCAGCACCACCCTAGCGTCCGACACAGATACGCAGTATTTT

clone_size: medium-sized
d_call: TRBD2
j_call: TRBJ2-3
v_call: TRBV7-2
cdr3_aa: CASSPGLAGARGDTQYF
cdr3_nt: TGTGCCAGCAGCCCGGGACTAGCGGGGGCGCGGGGGGATACGCAGTATTTT

clone_size: medium-sized
d_call: TRBD2
j_call: TRBJ2-3
v_call: TRBV7-2
cdr3_aa: CASSIYGGAGDTQYF
cdr3_nt: TGTGCCAGCAGTATCTACGGGGGGGCCGGGGATACGCAGTATTTT

clone_size: medium-sized
d_call: TRBD2
j_call: TRBJ2-2
v_call: TRBV20-1
cdr3_aa: CSVTSGFSNTGELFF
cdr3_nt: TGCAGTGTCACTAGCGGGTTTTCAAACACCGGGGAGCTGTTTTTT

clone_size: .
d_call: TRBD1
j_call: TRBJ2-2
v_call: TRBV12-3/TRBV12-4
cdr3_aa: CASIPETGEDANTGELFF
cdr3_nt: TGTGCCAGCATCCCCGAGACAGGGGAAGACGCGAACACCGGGGAGCTGTTTTTT

clone_size: large
d_call: .
j_call: TRBJ1-4
v_call: TRBV19
cdr3_aa: CASSAWQGLAELFF
cdr3_nt: TGTGCCAGTAGTGCATGGCAGGGGCTAGCAGAACTGTTTTTT

clone_size: few
d_call: .
j_call: TRBJ1-2
v_call: TRBV20-1
cdr3_aa: CSAEPQGWDGYTF
cdr3_nt: TGCAGTGCTGAACCCCAGGGCTGGGATGGCTACACCTTC

clone_size: medium-sized
d_call: .
j_call: TRBJ1-5
v_call: TRBV19
cdr3_aa: CASNRDGRNQPQHF
cdr3_nt: TGTGCCAGTAATCGGGACGGACGCAATCAGCCCCAGCATTTT

clone_size: medium-sized
d_call: TRBD1
j_call: TRBJ1-1
v_call: TRBV29-1
cdr3_aa: CSEGQGTTEAFF
cdr3_nt: TGCAGCGAGGGACAGGGGACGACTGAAGCTTTCTTT

clone_size: .
d_call: .
j_call: TRBJ1-2
v_call: TRBV6-5
cdr3_aa: CASSLIRNYGYTF
cdr3_nt: TGTGCCAGCAGTTTAATAAGGAACTATGGCTACACCTTC

clone_size: .
d_call: .
j_call: TRBJ2-3
v_call: TRBV28
cdr3_aa: CASSELRVGDTQYF
cdr3_nt: TGTGCCAGCAGTGAACTTCGAGTGGGAGATACGCAGTATTTT

clone_size: medium-sized
d_call: .
j_call: TRBJ2-7
v_call: TRBV19
cdr3_aa: CASSLDIPSYEQYF
cdr3_nt: TGTGCCAGTTCCCTGGACATCCCCTCCTACGAGCAGTACTTC

clone_size: medium-sized
d_call: .
j_call: TRBJ2-2
v_call: TRBV7-2
cdr3_aa: CASSVLSNTGELFF
cdr3_nt: TGTGCCAGCAGCGTTTTATCGAACACCGGGGAGCTGTTTTTT

clone_size: medium-sized
d_call: TRBD1
j_call: TRBJ1-2
v_call: TRBV12-3/TRBV12-4
cdr3_aa: CASSLGTGGNGYTF
cdr3_nt: TGTGCCAGCAGTTTAGGGACAGGGGGCAATGGCTACACCTTC

clone_size: medium-sized
d_call: .
j_call: TRBJ2-7
v_call: TRBV6-6
cdr3_aa: CASSGYEQYF
cdr3_nt: TGTGCCAGCAGCGGCTACGAGCAGTACTTC

clone_size: .
d_call: .
j_call: TRBJ2-4
v_call: TRBV7-2
cdr3_aa: CASSLERNIQYF
cdr3_nt: TGTGCCAGCAGCTTAGAGCGAAACATTCAGTACTTC

clone_size: medium-sized
d_call: .
j_call: TRBJ2-2
v_call: TRBV19
cdr3_aa: CASTPGTGELSF
cdr3_nt: TGTGCCAGTACTCCCGGCACCGGGGAGCTGTCTTTT

clone_size: .
d_call: TRBD1
j_call: TRBJ2-1
v_call: TRBV7-3
cdr3_aa: CASTVDRGHLDEQFF
cdr3_nt: TGTGCCAGTACCGTTGACAGGGGGCATTTGGATGAGCAGTTCTTC

clone_size: medium-sized
d_call: .
j_call: TRBJ1-2
v_call: TRBV7-9
cdr3_aa: CASSPPMAENYGYTF
cdr3_nt: TGTGCCAGCAGCCCGCCTATGGCAGAAAACTATGGCTACACCTTC

clone_size: medium-sized
d_call: .
j_call: TRBJ2-1
v_call: TRBV7-3
cdr3_aa: CASSLEGGHNEQFF
cdr3_nt: TGTGCCAGCAGCTTAGAAGGCGGGCACAATGAGCAGTTCTTC

clone_size: medium-sized
d_call: TRBD2
j_call: TRBJ2-7
v_call: TRBV2
cdr3_aa: CASKPGGVYEQYF
cdr3_nt: TGTGCCAGCAAACCGGGGGGAGTCTACGAGCAGTACTTC

clone_size: medium-sized
d_call: .
j_call: TRBJ2-3
v_call: TRBV11-2
cdr3_aa: CASSRGSGSTDTQYF
cdr3_nt: TGTGCCAGCAGCCGAGGATCGGGCTCCACAGATACGCAGTATTTT

clone_size: medium-sized
d_call: TRBD1
j_call: TRBJ2-7
v_call: TRBV19
cdr3_aa: CASSVITGDEQYF
cdr3_nt: TGTGCCAGTAGTGTAATAACAGGGGACGAGCAGTACTTC

clone_size: few
d_call: .
j_call: TRBJ1-1
v_call: TRBV30
cdr3_aa: CAWSPNTEVFF
cdr3_nt: TGTGCCTGGAGTCCTAACACTGAAGTTTTCTTT

clone_size: medium-sized
d_call: .
j_call: TRBJ2-5
v_call: TRBV7-6
cdr3_aa: CASSLALQPGETQYF
cdr3_nt: TGTGCCAGCAGCTTAGCCCTCCAGCCTGGGGAGACCCAGTACTTC

clone_size: medium-sized
d_call: .
j_call: TRBJ2-5
v_call: TRBV27
cdr3_aa: CASSFPQAGLETQYF
cdr3_nt: TGTGCCAGCAGTTTCCCCCAGGCAGGGCTAGAGACCCAGTACTTC

clone_size: .
d_call: .
j_call: TRBJ2-7
v_call: TRBV12-3/TRBV12-4
cdr3_aa: CASSSYLEGEQYF
cdr3_nt: TGTGCCAGCAGTTCATACCTAGAGGGAGAGCAGTACTTC

clone_size: large
d_call: .
j_call: TRBJ2-5
v_call: TRBV27
cdr3_aa: CASSAGLALQETQYF
cdr3_nt: TGTGCCAGCAGTGCCGGACTGGCCCTCCAAGAGACCCAGTACTTC

clone_size: medium-sized
d_call: .
j_call: TRBJ1-1
v_call: TRBV29-1
cdr3_aa: CSARVNTEAFF
cdr3_nt: TGCAGCGCCCGAGTGAACACTGAAGCTTTCTTT

clone_size: medium-sized
d_call: .
j_call: TRBJ1-5
v_call: TRBV11-2
cdr3_aa: CASSTGVGQPQHF
cdr3_nt: TGTGCCAGCTCCACAGGAGTAGGTCAGCCCCAGCATTTT

clone_size: medium-sized
d_call: .
j_call: TRBJ1-2
v_call: TRBV20-1
cdr3_aa: CSARGTDNYGYTF
cdr3_nt: TGCAGTGCTAGAGGGACAGACAACTATGGCTACACCTTC

clone_size: medium-sized
d_call: TRBD2
j_call: TRBJ2-5
v_call: TRBV20-1
cdr3_aa: CSARGPTSEILQETQYF
cdr3_nt: TGCAGTGCTAGAGGGCCCACTAGCGAAATTCTCCAAGAGACCCAGTACTTC